A single sample is the source of the 29 T cell receptor beta chains below, sequenced in a study of identical twins. Each CDR3 protein gets one entry after TCRdb re-called the 5' RACE reads with MiXCR. The table lists 550,000 to 700,000 distinct CDR3 sequences, 9.6% of them singletons. This sample was shared with a second study, whose subject was yellow fever vaccine responses in identical twins.

Sequences were obtained from PBMCs. These TCRs come from a woman younger than 35 in good health.

The gene calls are TRBV27 and TRBJ2-1; 13 bases match TRBD2. V lost 5 bases and J lost 7; bases outside the gene matches: 8. CDR1 is MNHEY, CDR2 SMNVEV, per germline (reference sequence). There are 16 residues in the CDR3. CDR3 residues: CASSPTGLAGVNEQFF. The CDR3 DNA reads as TGTGCCAGCAGTCCAACAGGACTAGCGGGGGTAAATGAGCAGTTCTTC.

Only a few counts were recorded for this clonotype. This chain connects TRBV4-3 to TRBJ1-1; a possible D gene is TRBD1 (5 bases). Germline CDR1 LGHNA, CDR2 YSLEER. The CDR3 spans 15 residues. V was clipped by 0 bases and J by 4 bases, with 12 bases between them. CDR3 region: CASSQDRDGGTEAFF. CDR3 sequence (DNA): TGCGCCAGCAGCCAAGATCGGGACGGGGGCACTGAAGCTTTCTTT.

This clonotype was recorded many times. This chain connects TRBV6-4 to TRBJ1-4; D is unresolved. Germline values: CDR1 MRHNA, CDR2 SNTAGT. This CDR3 has 14 residues. V lost 0 bases and J lost 11, with 13 bases in between. CDR3 amino acids: CASSDSSRGGKLFF. The CDR3 DNA is TGTGCCAGCAGTGACTCGAGTCGCGGTGGGAAACTGTTTTTT.

This clonotype was picked up many times. V gene TRBV14 combines with J gene TRBJ2-3; D may match TRBD1 or TRBD2 (5 bases each). CDR1 and CDR2 (germline): SGHDN, FVKESK. The CDR3 sequence is 14 residues long. Trimming removed 3 bases at V and 5 bases at J, with 12 bases between. CDR3 residues: CASSQTRDGDTQYF. The CDR3 nucleotides are TGTGCCAGCAGCCAGACCCGGGACGGAGATACGCAGTATTTT.

This clonotype was seen only a few times. The rearrangement uses TRBV28 and TRBJ1-2, with D possibly matching TRBD1 (6 bases). This CDR3 region has 12 residues. Per germline, CDR1 MDHEN and CDR2 SYDVKM. V was cut by 5 bases and J by 6 bases, with 10 bases left in between. The CDR3 DNA reads TGTGCCAGCAGTCGGAGGGGGGATGGCTACACCTTC. This translates into CASSRRGDGYTF.

On this clonotype: This may be a read error: a much more frequent sequence differs by one nucleotide. The chain couples TRBV6-5 to TRBJ2-7, with D possibly matching TRBD1 (6 bases). The CDR3 totals 13 residues. The germline V gene encodes CDR1 MNHEY and CDR2 SVGAGI. Trimming stripped 2 bases from V and 5 bases from J, with 10 bases between. CDR3 sequence: CASSYRAGDEQYF. For the CDR3, the DNA is TGTGCCAGCAGTTACAGGGCAGGGGACGAGCAGTACTTC.

This clonotype was recorded many times. The gene calls are TRBV28 and TRBJ2-3; TRBD2 is a possible D gene (5 bases). Trimming left V 10 bases short and J 0 bases short, with 17 bases between. Looked up from germline, CDR1 is MDHEN and CDR2 is SYDVKM. This CDR3 is built from 15 residues. The DNA for the CDR3 is TGTGCCATGCAACTGACGGACTCTAGCACAGATACGCAGTATTTT. Its translation: CAMQLTDSSTDTQYF.

The rearrangement uses TRBV20-1 and TRBJ2-1; maybe TRBD2 (5 bases). V lost 2 bases, J lost 8 bases, and 25 bases lay in between. Germline V gives CDR1 DFQATT, CDR2 SNEGSKA (reference sequence). This CDR3 region has 17 residues. The CDR3 reads CSARTSGASRGTDEQFF. The CDR3 bases are TGCAGTGCTAGAACGTCTGGCGCATCCCGGGGTACGGATGAGCAGTTCTTC.

At least ten counts were recorded for this clonotype. The chain carries TRBV20-1 and TRBJ2-3, with TRBD2 matching 7 bases. This CDR3 is 15 amino acids long. Germline trimming cut 0 bases from V and 4 bases from J; bases unmatched to any gene: 7. Germline lookup yields CDR1 DFQATT and CDR2 SNEGSKA (reference sequence). CDR3 sequence reads: CSARDIRLAADTQYF. DNA of the CDR3: TGCAGTGCTAGAGATATTCGACTAGCAGCAGATACGCAGTATTTT.

This clonotype was found a few times. Germline and junction disagree at one end, which may indicate a read error. The CDR3 coding sequence is TGTGCTAGCAGCTTTGGGACAAACCCCTCCTACGAGCAGTACTTC. As protein: CASSFGTNPSYEQYF. The chain carries TRBV7-7 and TRBJ2-7, with D perhaps TRBD1 (6 bases). From germline, CDR1 is SSHAT and CDR2 FNYEAQ (reference sequence). The CDR3 spans 15 residues. Using reference TRBV7-7 and TRBJ2-7 for the parts outside the CDR3, the full variable domain is GAGVSQSPRYKVTKRGQDVTLRCDPISSHATLYWYQQALGQGPEFLTYFNYEAQPDKSGLPSDRFSAERPEGSISTLTIQRTEQRDSAMYRCASSFGTNPSYEQYFGPGTRLTVT.

V is TRBV10-3 and J is TRBJ1-2, with D hard to call. The germline CDR1 and CDR2 sequences are ENHRY and SYGVKD. The CDR3 sequence is 12 residues long. V dropped 0 bases and J dropped 7 bases, with 6 bases sitting between them. CDR3 nucleotide sequence: TGTGCCATCAGTGAGTCGAAGGGTGGCTACACCTTC. The encoded protein is CAISESKGGYTF.

Ten or more counts support this clonotype. V gene TRBV6-1 combines with J gene TRBJ1-5, with 7 positions matching TRBD1. This CDR3 region has 14 residues. Germline loops: CDR1 MNHNS, CDR2 SASEGT. The J segment lost 6 bases and the V segment lost 6 bases, leaving 8 bases of the junction unmatched. The CDR3 DNA sequence: TGTGCCAGCAGCCTCGACAGGGACCTTCAGCCCCAGCATTTT. This encodes CASSLDRDLQPQHF.

This clonotype has ten or more counts. The CDR3 here is CASSNGLAGFEQFF. The CDR3 nucleotides read TGTGCCAGCAGTAACGGACTAGCGGGATTTGAGCAGTTCTTC. The V and J genes are TRBV6-2 or TRBV6-3 and TRBJ2-1; TRBD2 aligns across 12 bases. The CDR3 is 14 residues long. CDR1 is MNHEY and CDR2 is SVGEGT in the germline V gene. Trimming at V came to 5 bases and at J to 9 bases, leaving 5 bases not matched to a gene.

This clonotype was seen a handful of times. The rearrangement uses TRBV20-1 and TRBJ2-7; 12 nucleotides align to TRBD1. Looked up from germline, CDR1 is DFQATT and CDR2 is SNEGSKA (reference sequence). V lost 3 bases, J lost 6 bases, and 6 bases stayed unmatched. CDR3 length: 14 amino acids. The CDR3 nucleotides read TGCAGTGCTAGCCCCGGGACAGGGGGCTTCGAGCAGTACTTC. It yields the protein CSASPGTGGFEQYF.

This clonotype turned up a few times. The V call is TRBV9, the J call TRBJ2-4, with 10 nucleotides matching TRBD2. V trimming: 0 bases; J trimming: 2 bases; junction bases outside the gene matches: 11. The CDR3 consists of 19 residues. The germline V gene has CDR1 SGDLS and CDR2 YYNGEE. CDR3 in amino acids: CASSVDSLAGAGTKNIQYF. DNA for the CDR3: TGTGCCAGCAGCGTAGACTCGCTAGCGGGAGCGGGGACCAAAAACATTCAGTACTTC.

This rearrangement joins TRBV29-1 to TRBJ2-1; D unresolved. Germline lookup yields CDR1 SQVTM and CDR2 ANQGSEA. This CDR3 is built from 12 residues. V shed 2 bases and J shed 8 bases, with 10 bases lying between them. This chain's CDR3 is CSVEWGKDEQFF. The CDR3 bases are TGCAGCGTTGAATGGGGTAAGGATGAGCAGTTCTTC.

This clonotype was seen a handful of times. The rearrangement joins TRBV7-9 to TRBJ2-5, with TRBD2 matching over 9 bases. CDR3 size: 14 residues. Trimming at V came to 5 bases and at J to 4 bases, leaving 5 bases not matched to a gene. Germline loops: CDR1 SEHNR, CDR2 FQNEAQ (reference sequence). Here the CDR3 DNA reads TGTGCCAGCAGCCATAGCGGGAGTGGAGAGACCCAGTACTTC. This translates into CASSHSGSGETQYF.

The chain combines TRBV3-1 with TRBJ2-5; D ambiguous. Trimming pared 0 bases from V and 5 bases from J, leaving 16 bases between. The CDR3 loop spans 16 amino acids. Germline V gene data show CDR1 as LGHDT and CDR2 as YNNKEL (reference sequence). CDR3 sequence: CASSQDLRLPRETQYF. The CDR3, as DNA: TGTGCCAGCAGCCAAGATTTACGGCTACCTCGGGAGACCCAGTACTTC.

This clonotype was found a few times. The chain carries TRBV7-9 and TRBJ2-3; TRBD1 matches at 7 bases. V was clipped by 4 bases and J by 1 base; unmatched bases: 8. CDR3 length: 16 residues. Germline V gives CDR1 SEHNR, CDR2 FQNEAQ (reference sequence). CDR3 sequence (DNA): TGTGCCAGCAGCTCAAGACAGGGCTTTGGCACAGATACGCAGTATTTT. Protein sequence: CASSSRQGFGTDTQYF.

This clonotype was recorded at least ten times. This chain's CDR3 is CASSSSGANVLTF. For the CDR3, the DNA is TGTGCCAGCAGCTCCTCTGGGGCCAACGTCCTGACTTTC. This sequence joins TRBV7-9 and TRBJ2-6; D gene unclear. Germline assignment: CDR1 SEHNR and CDR2 FQNEAQ (reference sequence). CDR3 length equals 13 residues. Trimming shortened V by 4 bases and J by 0 bases, and 1 base separated the two germline ends.

This clonotype was observed at least ten times. The V call is TRBV11-2, the J call TRBJ2-4; 8 positions match TRBD1. The CDR3 length is 18 residues. Germline CDR1 is SGHAT and CDR2 is FQNNGV. The junction had 22 bases not matched to a gene; V was cut back by 6 bases and J by 9 bases. The CDR3 DNA sequence: TGTGCCAGCAGTCAGGACAGGGCACACCCGAGGGACCGACTCATTCAGTACTTC. Translation gives CASSQDRAHPRDRLIQYF.

V gene TRBV7-9 combines with J gene TRBJ2-2; 7 nucleotides line up with TRBD2. Germline V gene sequence: CDR1 SEHNR, CDR2 FQNEAQ (reference sequence). The CDR3 runs 16 residues. J gave up 7 bases and V 8 bases, and 16 bases lay outside the gene matches. DNA of the CDR3: TGTGCCAGCGGCCATGGGCTCGCGGGAGCATTCGGGGAGCTGTTTTTT. Translated, it gives CASGHGLAGAFGELFF.

The table lists this clonotype with a count of one. The chain carries TRBV2 and TRBJ2-1; no definite D call. Germline V gene sequence: CDR1 SNHLY, CDR2 FYNNEI. V was clipped by 2 bases and J by 0 bases, with 5 bases between them. The CDR3 runs 14 residues. CDR3 sequence reads: CASSERASYNEQFF. In DNA form, the CDR3 reads TGTGCCAGCAGTGAACGGGCCTCCTACAATGAGCAGTTCTTC.

The rearrangement joins TRBV24-1 to TRBJ2-1, with TRBD2 matching 13 bases. V trimming: 4 bases; J trimming: 8 bases; junction bases outside the gene matches: 4. The CDR3 runs to 15 residues. Germline lookup yields CDR1 KGHDR and CDR2 SFDVKD. The CDR3 bases are TGTGCCACCAGTGAGGCGACTAGCGGGAGGTATGAGCAGTTCTTC. Amino acids: CATSEATSGRYEQFF.

In its sample, this clonotype was seen a few times. V gene TRBV20-1 combines with J gene TRBJ1-1, with a tentative D call TRBD1 (6 bases). The CDR3 is 15 amino acids. V was cut by 3 bases and J by 1 base, with 15 bases left in between. CDR1 is DFQATT and CDR2 is SNEGSKA in the germline V gene (reference sequence). In DNA, the CDR3 is TGCAGTGCTAGGGGGACACGCCTAGGGAACACTGAAGCTTTCTTT. Translated: CSARGTRLGNTEAFF.

This clonotype came up a few times. This sequence joins TRBV12-3 or TRBV12-4 and TRBJ2-7, with D possibly being TRBD2 (5 bases). The germline V and J ends were trimmed by 7 bases and 6 bases, with 16 bases remaining between them. The CDR3 contains 13 residues. Written as DNA, the CDR3 is TGTGCCAGCACCGCGGGCCTAATCGGCGAGCAGTACTTC. Amino acids: CASTAGLIGEQYF.

This clonotype was seen many times. The rearrangement uses TRBV7-2 and TRBJ2-7; D unclear. Trimming stripped 5 bases from V and 4 bases from J, with 6 bases between. The V gene's germline CDR1 is SGHTA and CDR2 FQGNSA. The CDR3 runs 11 residues. DNA of the CDR3: TGTGCCAGCAGCACAGAATACGAGCAGTACTTC. The encoded protein is CASSTEYEQYF.

This clonotype was recorded many times. The rearrangement links TRBV29-1 to TRBJ2-7, with TRBD1 matching over 10 bases. The CDR3 runs 15 residues. Germline-derived CDR1 and CDR2 are SQVTM and ANQGSEA. J gave up 5 bases and V 6 bases, and 13 bases lay outside the gene matches. The CDR3 coding sequence is TGCAGCGTAGAAACGACAGGGGGCTTCTCTGACGAGCAGTACTTC. This gives the protein CSVETTGGFSDEQYF.

This clonotype was recorded at least ten times. The genes are TRBV6-2 or TRBV6-3 and TRBJ2-3, with a tentative D call TRBD2 (6 bases). Trimming stripped 0 bases from V and 4 bases from J, with 14 bases between. The CDR3 sequence is 16 residues long. CDR1 and CDR2 from the germline V gene are MNHEY and SVGEGT. CDR3: CASSYSKGGTADTQYF. CDR3 in DNA: TGTGCCAGCAGTTACTCGAAAGGCGGGACCGCAGATACGCAGTATTTT.